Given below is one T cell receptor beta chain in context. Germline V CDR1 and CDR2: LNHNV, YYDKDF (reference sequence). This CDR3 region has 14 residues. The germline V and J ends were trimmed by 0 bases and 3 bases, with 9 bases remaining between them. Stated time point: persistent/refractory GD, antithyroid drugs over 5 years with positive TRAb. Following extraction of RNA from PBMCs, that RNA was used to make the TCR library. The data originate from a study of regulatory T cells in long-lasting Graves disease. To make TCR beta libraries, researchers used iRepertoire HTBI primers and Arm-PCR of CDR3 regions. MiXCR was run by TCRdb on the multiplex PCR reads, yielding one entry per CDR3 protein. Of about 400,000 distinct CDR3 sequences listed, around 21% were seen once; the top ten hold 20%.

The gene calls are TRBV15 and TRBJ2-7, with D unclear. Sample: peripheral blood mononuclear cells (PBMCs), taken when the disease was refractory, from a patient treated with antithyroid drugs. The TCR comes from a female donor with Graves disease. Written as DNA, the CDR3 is TGTGCCACCAGCAGAGATGTTGGGAACTACGAGCAGTACTTC. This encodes CATSRDVGNYEQYF.